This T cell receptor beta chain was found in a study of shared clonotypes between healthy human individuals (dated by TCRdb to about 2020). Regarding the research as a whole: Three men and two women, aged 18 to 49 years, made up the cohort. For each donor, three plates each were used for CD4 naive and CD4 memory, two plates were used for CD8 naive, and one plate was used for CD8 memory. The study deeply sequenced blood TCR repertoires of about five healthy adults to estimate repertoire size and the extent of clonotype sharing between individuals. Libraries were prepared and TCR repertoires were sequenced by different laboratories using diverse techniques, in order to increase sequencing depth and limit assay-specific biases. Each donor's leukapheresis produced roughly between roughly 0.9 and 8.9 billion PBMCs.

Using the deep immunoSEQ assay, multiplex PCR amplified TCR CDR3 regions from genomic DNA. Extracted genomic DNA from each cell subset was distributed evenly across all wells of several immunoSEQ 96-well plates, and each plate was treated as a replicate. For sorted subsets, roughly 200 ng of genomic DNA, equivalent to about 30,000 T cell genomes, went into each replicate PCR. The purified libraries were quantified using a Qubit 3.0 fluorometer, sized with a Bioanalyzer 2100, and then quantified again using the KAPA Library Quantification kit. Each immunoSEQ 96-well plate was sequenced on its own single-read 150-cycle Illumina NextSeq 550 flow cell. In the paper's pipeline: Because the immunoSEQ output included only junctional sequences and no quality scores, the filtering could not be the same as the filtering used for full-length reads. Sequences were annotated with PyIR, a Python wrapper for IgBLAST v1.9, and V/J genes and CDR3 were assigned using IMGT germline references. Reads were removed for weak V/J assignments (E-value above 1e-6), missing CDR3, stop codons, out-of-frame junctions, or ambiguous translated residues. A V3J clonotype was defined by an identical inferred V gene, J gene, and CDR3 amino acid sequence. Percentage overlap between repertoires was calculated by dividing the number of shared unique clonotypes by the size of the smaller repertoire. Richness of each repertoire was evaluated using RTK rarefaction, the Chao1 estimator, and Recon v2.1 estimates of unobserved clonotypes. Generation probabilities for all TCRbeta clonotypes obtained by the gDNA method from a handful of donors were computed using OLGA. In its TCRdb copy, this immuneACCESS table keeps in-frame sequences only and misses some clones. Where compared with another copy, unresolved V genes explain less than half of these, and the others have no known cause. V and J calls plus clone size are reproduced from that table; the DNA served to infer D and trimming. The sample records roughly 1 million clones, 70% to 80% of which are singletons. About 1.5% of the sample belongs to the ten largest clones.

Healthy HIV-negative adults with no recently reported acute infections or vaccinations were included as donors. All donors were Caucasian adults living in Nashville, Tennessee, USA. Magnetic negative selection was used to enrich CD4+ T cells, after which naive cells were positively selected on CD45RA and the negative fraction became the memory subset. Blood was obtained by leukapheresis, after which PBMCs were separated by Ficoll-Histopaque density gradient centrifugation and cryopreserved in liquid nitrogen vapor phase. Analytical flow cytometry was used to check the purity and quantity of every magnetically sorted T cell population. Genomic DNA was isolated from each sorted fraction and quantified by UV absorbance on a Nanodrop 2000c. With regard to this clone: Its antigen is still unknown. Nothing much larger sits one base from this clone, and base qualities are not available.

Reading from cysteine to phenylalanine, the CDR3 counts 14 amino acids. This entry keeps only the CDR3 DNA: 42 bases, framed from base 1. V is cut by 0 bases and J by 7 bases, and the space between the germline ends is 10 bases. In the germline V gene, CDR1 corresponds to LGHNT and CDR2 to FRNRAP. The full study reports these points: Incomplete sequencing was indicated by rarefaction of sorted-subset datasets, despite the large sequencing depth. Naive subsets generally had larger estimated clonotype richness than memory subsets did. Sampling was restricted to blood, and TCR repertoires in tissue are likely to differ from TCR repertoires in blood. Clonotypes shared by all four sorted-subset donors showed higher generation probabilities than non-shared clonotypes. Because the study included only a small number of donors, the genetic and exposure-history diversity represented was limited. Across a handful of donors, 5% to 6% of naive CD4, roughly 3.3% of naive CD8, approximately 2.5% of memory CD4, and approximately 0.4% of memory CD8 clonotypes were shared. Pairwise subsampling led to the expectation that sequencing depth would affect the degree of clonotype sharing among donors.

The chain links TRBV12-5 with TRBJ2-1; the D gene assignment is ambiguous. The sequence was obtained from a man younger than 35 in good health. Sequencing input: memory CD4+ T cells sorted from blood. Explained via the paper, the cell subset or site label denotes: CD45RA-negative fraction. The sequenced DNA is TGTGCTAGTGGTTTGGTATCCTCGGGTAATGAGCAGTTCTTC. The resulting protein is CASGLVSSGNEQFF.